What follows are 20 T cell receptor beta chains derived from one specimen sequenced in a study of molecular identifiers for immune sequencing clone quantification. TCRdb recomputed calls from the PCR reads with MiXCR, one row per CDR3 protein. The repertoire holds about 510,000 distinct CDR3 sequences, with roughly 26% as singletons. The sequenced sample was naive CD8+ T cells from blood, with Jurkat cell RNA spiked in. Subset specified: FACS-sorted CD8+CD4-CCR7+CD45RA+ naive T cells. The receptors come from a human donor in good health. Some libraries in this study had Jurkat cell RNA spiked in.

The chain employs TRBV6-2 or TRBV6-3 and TRBJ2-7, with 10 bases lining up with TRBD1. The CDR3 length is 14 residues. Germline-derived CDR1 and CDR2 are MNHEY and SVGEGT. J was trimmed by 3 bases and V by 9 bases; bases with no gene match: 8. The CDR3 sequence: CASEAGQGNYEQYF. The CDR3 DNA sequence: TGTGCCAGTGAAGCGGGACAGGGGAACTACGAGCAGTACTTC.

This clonotype was detected many times. This chain uses TRBV6-6 with TRBJ1-5; D gene unclear. The germline V gene encodes CDR1 MNHNY and CDR2 SVGAGI (reference sequence). This CDR3 has 14 amino acids. Between the trimmed V and J ends, which lost 5 bases and 8 bases, there was a span of 16 bases. CDR3 residues: CASSEVGGPEPQHF. As DNA, the CDR3 is TGTGCCAGCAGTGAGGTTGGAGGCCCTGAGCCCCAGCATTTT.

As concerns this clonotype: One base away lies a much larger clone, so this may be a sequencing read error. This rearrangement joins TRBV20-1 to TRBJ1-5; D remains unclear. Germline lookup yields CDR1 DFQATT and CDR2 SNEGSKA (reference sequence). The CDR3 length is 17 residues. The CDR3 reads CSTREADPRMSNQPQHF. The CDR3 DNA follows: TGCAGTACTAGAGAGGCGGACCCCCGGATGAGCAATCAGCCCCAGCATTTT.

In the case of this clonotype: The germline gene is not matched at one end of the junction; a read error may be the cause. V gene TRBV4-1 combines with J gene TRBJ1-1; D is ambiguous. Germline CDR1 is MGHRA and CDR2 is YSYEKL. This CDR3 region has 13 residues. The CDR3 DNA reads TGCGCCAGCAGCCAAGAATTGAACACTGAAGCTCTCTTT. Protein: CASSQELNTEALF.

The J gene is TRBJ2-5, the V gene TRBV27; tentative D call: TRBD2 (5 bases). There are 14 residues in the CDR3. The V end was cut by 3 bases, the J end by 4 bases, with 12 bases between. The germline CDR1 and CDR2 sequences are MNHEY and SMNVEV (reference sequence). The CDR3 here is CASSLGALRETQYF. The CDR3 nucleotides read TGTGCCAGCAGTTTGGGAGCCCTTCGAGAGACCCAGTACTTC.

The J gene is TRBJ1-1, the V gene TRBV7-9; possibly TRBD1 for D (5 bases). The CDR3 is 15 residues long. The V end was cut by 0 bases, the J end by 1 base, with 9 bases between. CDR1 is SEHNR and CDR2 is FQNEAQ in the germline V gene (reference sequence). The CDR3 nucleotides are TGTGCCAGCAGCTTAGCGATCGGGGGGAACACTGAAGCTTTCTTT. This encodes CASSLAIGGNTEAFF.

This clonotype appeared many times. V is TRBV4-1 and J is TRBJ1-1, with 9 bases fitting TRBD1. This CDR3 is built from 14 residues. CDR1 MGHRA and CDR2 YSYEKL come from the germline V gene. V lost 3 bases, J lost 4 bases, and 3 bases stayed unmatched. The CDR3: CASSQTGGSTEAFF. CDR3 coding DNA: TGCGCCAGCAGCCAGACAGGGGGGAGCACTGAAGCTTTCTTT.

The table lists this clonotype with a few counts. The V gene is TRBV10-3, the J gene TRBJ1-1; 9 bases agree with TRBD1. The V gene's germline CDR1 is ENHRY and CDR2 SYGVKD. Unmatched junction bases numbered 4, after V lost 3 bases and J lost 2 bases. CDR3 length: 15 amino acids. The CDR3 loop is CAISDLGQGNTEAFF. The CDR3 bases are TGTGCCATCAGTGATTTGGGACAGGGAAACACTGAAGCTTTCTTT.

This clonotype was seen only a few times. J is TRBJ2-5 and V is TRBV4-1; D possibly corresponds to TRBD1 (6 bases). V lost 4 bases to trimming and J lost 4 bases, with 19 bases between them. This CDR3 region has 16 residues. Germline assignment: CDR1 MGHRA and CDR2 YSYEKL. In DNA form, the CDR3 reads TGCGCCAGCAGCCGCGTAGGGACGGTGGGGGCAGAGACCCAGTACTTC. This encodes CASSRVGTVGAETQYF.

The sample holds many counts of this clonotype. V gene TRBV2 combines with J gene TRBJ2-7; 11 bases are a match to TRBD2. Germline V lookup: CDR1 SNHLY, CDR2 FYNNEI. The CDR3 runs to 14 residues. The V and J ends lost 4 bases and 3 bases, in that order; junction bases with no gene match: 2. For the CDR3, the DNA is TGTGCCAGCAGTGGACTAGCGGGGCACTACGAGCAGTACTTC. As protein: CASSGLAGHYEQYF. Together with reference TRBV2 and TRBJ2-7, the CDR3 gives the full variable domain: EPEVTQTPSHQVTQMGQEVILRCVPISNHLYFYWYRQILGQKVEFLVSFYNNEISEKSEIFDDQFSVERPDGSNFTLKIRSTKLEDSAMYFCASSGLAGHYEQYFGPGTRLTVT.

The chain has TRBV28 and TRBJ2-7; 10 nucleotides agree with TRBD2. This CDR3 is built from 17 residues. V shed 3 bases, J shed 1 base, and the junction held 9 bases outside the gene matches. Germline V CDR1 and CDR2: MDHEN, SYDVKM. As DNA, the CDR3 is TGTGCCAGCAGTTTTGTCCCATGGACTAGCGGATCCTACGAGCAGTACTTC. It yields the protein CASSFVPWTSGSYEQYF.

This clonotype was picked up many times. J is TRBJ1-1 and V is TRBV6-2 or TRBV6-3; TRBD1 matches at 9 bases. The CDR3 consists of 14 residues. The V and J ends lost 2 bases and 5 bases, in that order; junction bases with no gene match: 3. Germline V lookup: CDR1 MNHEY, CDR2 SVGEGT. The CDR3 region is CASSYGTGITEAFF. The CDR3 DNA reads as TGTGCCAGCAGTTACGGGACAGGGATTACTGAAGCTTTCTTT.

A word on this clonotype: This may be a read error, as it is one base from a much larger clone. V and J are TRBV12-3 or TRBV12-4 and TRBJ1-1; the D gene is possibly TRBD1 (5 bases). CDR3 size: 15 residues. The V end was cut by 4 bases, the J end by 7 bases, with 19 bases between. The CDR3 here is CASSSPELGRIEAFF. In DNA, the CDR3 is TGTGCCAGCAGTTCCCCTGAGTTGGGGCGGATTGAAGCTTTCTTT.

With regard to this clonotype: This may arise from a read error, as a much more abundant clone is one base away. The rearrangement joins TRBV4-1 to TRBJ2-3, with D perhaps TRBD1 or TRBD2 (5 bases each). CDR1 MGHRA and CDR2 YSYEKL come from the germline V gene. CDR3 size: 15 residues. The germline V and J ends were trimmed by 4 bases and 3 bases, with 14 bases remaining between them. CDR3 protein: CASSRGPGLTDTQYF. Here the CDR3 DNA reads TGCGCCAGCAGCCGGGGCCCGGGGTTAACAGATACGCAGTATTTT.

The rearrangement uses TRBV5-1 and TRBJ2-7; 12 nucleotides match TRBD2. Trimming took 0 bases from V and 3 from J; bases not matched to a gene: 7. The CDR3 is 17 amino acids. Germline CDR1 and CDR2: SGHRS and YFSETQ. DNA of the CDR3: TGCGCCAGCAGCTTGGGCCTGGGGACTAGCGGGTTCTACGAGCAGTACTTC. It translates to CASSLGLGTSGFYEQYF.

V gene TRBV7-9 combines with J gene TRBJ2-3; 7 bases align to TRBD2. Looked up from germline, CDR1 is SEHNR and CDR2 is FQNEAQ (reference sequence). CDR3 length: 17 amino acids. Losses at the gene ends were 5 bases for V and 3 bases for J; bases not matched to a gene: 14. DNA for the CDR3: TGTGCCAGCAGCCCCCCCGAACTAGCGCGGAGGACAGATACGCAGTATTTT. This encodes CASSPPELARRTDTQYF.

In its sample, this clonotype was seen a few times. V is TRBV2 and J is TRBJ2-7; D gene ambiguous. CDR3 length: 14 amino acids. Trimming cost V 5 bases and J 3 bases, with 14 bases left between them. Germline V gene sequence: CDR1 SNHLY, CDR2 FYNNEI. CDR3 coding DNA: TGTGCCAGCAGTCCCACCTCCGGCTACTACGAGCAGTACTTC. This encodes CASSPTSGYYEQYF.

There are many counts of this clonotype. V usage is TRBV7-2 and J usage is TRBJ2-7; 7 bases fit TRBD2. Trimming removed 3 bases from V and 4 bases from J; junction bases left unmatched: 9. CDR3 size: 15 residues. Per the germline V gene, CDR1 is SGHTA and CDR2 is FQGNSA. CDR3 nucleotide sequence: TGTGCCAGCAGCTTGAGTCCAGGGAGGGTTTACGAGCAGTACTTC. This encodes CASSLSPGRVYEQYF.

This clonotype has only a few counts. The chain couples TRBV12-3 or TRBV12-4 to TRBJ1-1, with D possibly being TRBD1 (6 bases). V was clipped by 6 bases and J by 0 bases, with 14 bases between them. The CDR3 loop spans 15 amino acids. The CDR3 is CASSQTGGMNTEAFF. CDR3 DNA sequence: TGTGCCAGCAGCCAAACGGGGGGCATGAACACTGAAGCTTTCTTT.

To note about this clonotype: Relative to the germline gene, one junction end is altered; a read error may explain this. The chain carries TRBV12-5 and TRBJ2-7, with a weak D call TRBD1 (6 bases). The CDR3 is made up of 13 amino acids. CDR1 and CDR2 from the germline V gene are LGHNT and FRNRAP. Here the CDR3 DNA reads TGTGTTAGTGGTACAGGGTCCGCCTACGAGCAGTACTTC. Its protein product is CVSGTGSAYEQYF.